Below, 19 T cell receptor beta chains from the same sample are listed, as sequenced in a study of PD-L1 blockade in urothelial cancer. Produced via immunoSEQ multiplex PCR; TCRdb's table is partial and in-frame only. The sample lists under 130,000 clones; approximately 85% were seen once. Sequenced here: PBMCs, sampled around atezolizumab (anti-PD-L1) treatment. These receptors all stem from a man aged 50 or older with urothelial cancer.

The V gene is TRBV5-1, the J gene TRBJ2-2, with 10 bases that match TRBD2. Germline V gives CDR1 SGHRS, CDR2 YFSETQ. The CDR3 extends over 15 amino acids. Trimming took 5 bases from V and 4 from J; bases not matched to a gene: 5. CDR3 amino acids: CASRVAGGPTGELFF. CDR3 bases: TGCGCCAGCAGGGTAGCGGGAGGCCCCACCGGGGAGCTGTTTTTT.

DNA for the CDR3: TGTGCTAGTGCTTGGCGGGAAATAGACAATGAGCAGTTCTTC. Its protein is CASAWREIDNEQFF. The chain uses TRBV12-5 and TRBJ2-1, with a tentative D call TRBD2 (6 bases). Per germline, CDR1 LGHNT and CDR2 FRNRAP. The CDR3 contains 14 residues. With 7 bases removed from V and 5 bases from J, the gap between germline ends came to 15 bases.

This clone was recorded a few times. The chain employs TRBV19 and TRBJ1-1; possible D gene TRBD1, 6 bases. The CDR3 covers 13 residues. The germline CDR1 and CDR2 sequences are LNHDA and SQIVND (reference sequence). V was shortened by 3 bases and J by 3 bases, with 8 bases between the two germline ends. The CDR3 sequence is CASSIWTDTEAFF. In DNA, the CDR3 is TGTGCCAGTAGTATCTGGACAGACACTGAAGCTTTCTTT.

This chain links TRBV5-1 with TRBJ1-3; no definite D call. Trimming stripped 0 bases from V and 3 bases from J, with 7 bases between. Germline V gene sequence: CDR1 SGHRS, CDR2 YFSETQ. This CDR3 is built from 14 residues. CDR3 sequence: CASSLEPDGNTIYF. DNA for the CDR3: TGCGCCAGCAGCTTGGAACCAGATGGAAACACCATATATTTT.

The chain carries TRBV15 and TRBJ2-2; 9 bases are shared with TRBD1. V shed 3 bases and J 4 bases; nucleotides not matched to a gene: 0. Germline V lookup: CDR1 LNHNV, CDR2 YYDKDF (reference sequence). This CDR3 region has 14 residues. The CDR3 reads CATSRTGGTGELFF. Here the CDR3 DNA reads TGTGCCACCAGCAGGACAGGGGGCACCGGGGAGCTGTTTTTT.

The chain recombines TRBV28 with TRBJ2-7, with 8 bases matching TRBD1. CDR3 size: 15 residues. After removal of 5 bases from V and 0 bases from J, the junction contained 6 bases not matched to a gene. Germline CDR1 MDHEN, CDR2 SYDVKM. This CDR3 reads CASSPWTGYSYEQYF. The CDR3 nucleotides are TGTGCCAGCAGTCCCTGGACAGGGTACTCCTACGAGCAGTACTTC.

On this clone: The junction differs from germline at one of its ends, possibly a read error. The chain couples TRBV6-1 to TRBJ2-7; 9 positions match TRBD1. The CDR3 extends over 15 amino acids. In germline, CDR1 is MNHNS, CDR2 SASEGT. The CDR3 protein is CASREATGGSYEQYF. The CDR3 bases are TGTGCCAGCAGGGAAGCGACAGGGGGATCCTACGAGCAGTACTTC.

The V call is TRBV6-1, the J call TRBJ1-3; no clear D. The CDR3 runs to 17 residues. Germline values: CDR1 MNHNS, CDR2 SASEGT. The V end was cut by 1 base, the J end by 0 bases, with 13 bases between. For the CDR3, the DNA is TGTGCCAGCAGTGAAGTCGGGGATTGGAGCTCTGGAAACACCATATATTTT. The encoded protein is CASSEVGDWSSGNTIYF.

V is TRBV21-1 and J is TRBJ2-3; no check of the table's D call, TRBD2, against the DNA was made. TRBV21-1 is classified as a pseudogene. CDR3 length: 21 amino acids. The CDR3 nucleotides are TGTGCCAGCAGCAAGTGGATCTCTGGTAGCGGGAGGGCAGACTTCACAGATACGCAGTATTTT. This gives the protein CASSKWISGSGRADFTDTQYF.

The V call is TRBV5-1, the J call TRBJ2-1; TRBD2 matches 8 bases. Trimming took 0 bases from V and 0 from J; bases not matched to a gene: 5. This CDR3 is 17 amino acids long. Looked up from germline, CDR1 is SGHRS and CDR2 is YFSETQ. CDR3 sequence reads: CASSLGLAGSSYNEQFF. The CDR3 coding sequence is TGCGCCAGCAGCTTGGGTTTAGCGGGAAGCTCCTACAATGAGCAGTTCTTC.

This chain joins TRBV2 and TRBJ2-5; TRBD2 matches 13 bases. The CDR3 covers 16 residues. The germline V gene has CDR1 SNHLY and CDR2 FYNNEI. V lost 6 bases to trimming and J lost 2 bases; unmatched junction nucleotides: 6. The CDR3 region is CASRRLAGGRQETQYF. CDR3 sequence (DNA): TGTGCCAGCAGGCGACTAGCGGGAGGCCGTCAAGAGACCCAGTACTTC.

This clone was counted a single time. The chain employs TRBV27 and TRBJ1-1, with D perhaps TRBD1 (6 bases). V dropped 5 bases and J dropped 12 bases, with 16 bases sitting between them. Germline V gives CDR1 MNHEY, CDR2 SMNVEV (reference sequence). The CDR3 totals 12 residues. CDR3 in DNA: TGTGCCAGCAGTCAAGACAGGCGACGAACTTTCTTT. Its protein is CASSQDRRRTFF.

The CDR3 region is CASTQGGDNEQFF. CDR3 nucleotides: TGTGCCAGCACCCAGGGAGGCGACAATGAGCAGTTCTTC. The chain couples TRBV6-5 to TRBJ2-1, with a weak D call TRBD2 (6 bases). Trimming pared 7 bases from V and 5 bases from J, leaving 12 bases between. Germline CDR1 is MNHEY and CDR2 is SVGAGI. The CDR3 is 13 residues long.

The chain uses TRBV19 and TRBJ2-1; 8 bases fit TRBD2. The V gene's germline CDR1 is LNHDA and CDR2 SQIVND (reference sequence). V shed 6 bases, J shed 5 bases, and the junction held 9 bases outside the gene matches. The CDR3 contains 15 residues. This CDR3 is CASSRGLGTDNEQFF. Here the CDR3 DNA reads TGTGCCAGTAGCCGGGGACTAGGAACGGACAATGAGCAGTTCTTC.

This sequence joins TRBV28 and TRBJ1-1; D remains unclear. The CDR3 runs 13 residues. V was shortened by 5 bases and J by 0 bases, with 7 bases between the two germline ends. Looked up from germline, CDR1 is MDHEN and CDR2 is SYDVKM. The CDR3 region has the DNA TGTGCCAGCAGTCCCTCGTTGAACACTGAAGCTTTCTTT. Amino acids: CASSPSLNTEAFF. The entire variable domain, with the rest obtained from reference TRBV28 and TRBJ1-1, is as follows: DVKVTQSSRYLVKRTGEKVFLECVQDMDHENMFWYRQDPGLGLRLIYFSYDVKMKEKGDIPEGYSVSREKKERFSLILESASTNQTSMYLCASSPSLNTEAFFGQGTRLTVV.

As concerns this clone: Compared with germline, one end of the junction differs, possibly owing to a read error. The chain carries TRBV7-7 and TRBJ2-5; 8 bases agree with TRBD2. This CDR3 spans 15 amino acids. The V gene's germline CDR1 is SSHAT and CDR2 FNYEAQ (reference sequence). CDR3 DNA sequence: TGTGCTAGCAGCTCCGGGAGGGCCTGGTTAGAGACCCAGTACTTC. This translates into CASSSGRAWLETQYF.

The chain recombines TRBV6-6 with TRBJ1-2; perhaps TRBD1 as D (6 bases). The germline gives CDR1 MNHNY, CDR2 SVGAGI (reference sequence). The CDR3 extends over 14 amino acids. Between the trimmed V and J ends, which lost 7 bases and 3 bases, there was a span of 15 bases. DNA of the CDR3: TGTGCCAGCACTGACCGGGGGGCGGACTATGGCTACACCTTC. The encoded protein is CASTDRGADYGYTF.

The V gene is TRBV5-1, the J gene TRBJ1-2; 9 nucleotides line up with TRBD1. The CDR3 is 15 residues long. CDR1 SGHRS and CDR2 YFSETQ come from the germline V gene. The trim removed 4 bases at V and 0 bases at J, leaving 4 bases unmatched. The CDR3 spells CASSDGQGTNYGYTF. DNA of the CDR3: TGCGCCAGCAGCGATGGACAGGGGACTAACTATGGCTACACCTTC. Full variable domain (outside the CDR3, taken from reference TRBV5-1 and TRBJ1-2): KAGVTQTPRYLIKTRGQQVTLSCSPISGHRSVSWYQQTPGQGLQFLFEYFSETQRNKGNFPGRFSGRQFSNSRSEMNVSTLELGDSALYLCASSDGQGTNYGYTFGSGTRLTVV.

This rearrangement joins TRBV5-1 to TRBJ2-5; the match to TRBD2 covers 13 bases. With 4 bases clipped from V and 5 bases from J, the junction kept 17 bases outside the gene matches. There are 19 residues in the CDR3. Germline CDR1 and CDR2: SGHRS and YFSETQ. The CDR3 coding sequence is TGCGCCAGCAGCCCTAGGCGAGGACTAGCGGGAGTACGGGAGGAGACCCAGTACTTC. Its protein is CASSPRRGLAGVREETQYF.